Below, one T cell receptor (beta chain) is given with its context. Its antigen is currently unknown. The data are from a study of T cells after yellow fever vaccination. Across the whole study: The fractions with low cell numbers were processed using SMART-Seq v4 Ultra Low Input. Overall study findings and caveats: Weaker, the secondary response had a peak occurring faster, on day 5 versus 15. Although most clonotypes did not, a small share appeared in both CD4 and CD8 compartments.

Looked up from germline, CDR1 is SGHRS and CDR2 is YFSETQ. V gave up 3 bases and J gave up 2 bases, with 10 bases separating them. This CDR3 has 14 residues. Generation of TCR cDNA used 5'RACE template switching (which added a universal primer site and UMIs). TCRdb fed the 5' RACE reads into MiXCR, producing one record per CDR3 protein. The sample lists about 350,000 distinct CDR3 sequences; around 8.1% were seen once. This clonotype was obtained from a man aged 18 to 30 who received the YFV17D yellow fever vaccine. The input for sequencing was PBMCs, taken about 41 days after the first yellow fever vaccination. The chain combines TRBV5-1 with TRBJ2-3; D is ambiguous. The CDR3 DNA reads TGCGCCAGCAGCTATTACAGCGTCACAGATACGCAGTATTTT. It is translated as CASSYYSVTDTQYF. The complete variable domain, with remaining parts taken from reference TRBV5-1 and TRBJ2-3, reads KAGVTQTPRYLIKTRGQQVTLSCSPISGHRSVSWYQQTPGQGLQFLFEYFSETQRNKGNFPGRFSGRQFSNSRSEMNVSTLELGDSALYLCASSYYSVTDTQYFGPGTRLTVL.